This entry concerns a single TCR beta chain. Its antigen is not identified. Naive CD8 cells comprised CD45RO-negative, CCR7-positively selected cells, excluding terminally differentiated effector memory CD45RA+ cells. This entry is derived from a study of shared clonotypes between healthy human individuals. Clones were read by immunoSEQ multiplex PCR, and TCRdb kept only the in-frame ones, dropping some. Of some 2.1 million clones in the sample, over 85% were seen once. The germline V gene has CDR1 LNHNV and CDR2 YYDKDF (reference sequence). CDR3 length: 14 amino acids. V was clipped by 5 bases and J by 2 bases, with 13 bases between them. Study-level points and caveats: The study sampled only blood, and tissue repertoires likely differ. Sharing across a few donors was seen in 4.5% to 5.5% of naive CD4 clonotypes.

The chain uses TRBV15 and TRBJ2-7, with a tentative D call TRBD2 (6 bases). This TCR derives from a man in his late teens or twenties in good health. Sequences were obtained from naive CD8+ T cells sorted from blood. In DNA form, the CDR3 reads TGTGCCACCAGCCCTGCGGGACCAACCTACGAGCAGTACTTC. Its translation is CATSPAGPTYEQYF.